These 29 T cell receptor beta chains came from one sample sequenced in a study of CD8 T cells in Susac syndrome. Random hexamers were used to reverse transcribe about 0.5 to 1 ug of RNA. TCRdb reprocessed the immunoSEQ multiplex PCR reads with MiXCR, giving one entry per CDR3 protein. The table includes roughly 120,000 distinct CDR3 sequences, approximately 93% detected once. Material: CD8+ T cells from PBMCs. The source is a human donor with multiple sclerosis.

The CDR3 region is CATSSSMWEVHSNQPQHF. CDR3 coding DNA: TGTGCCACCAGCAGTAGTATGTGGGAAGTCCATAGCAATCAGCCCCAGCATTTT. V is TRBV15 and J is TRBJ1-5; no definite D call. The V gene's germline CDR1 is LNHNV and CDR2 YYDKDF (reference sequence). Deletions cut 3 bases from V and 0 bases from J, with 18 bases between. The CDR3 spans 18 residues.

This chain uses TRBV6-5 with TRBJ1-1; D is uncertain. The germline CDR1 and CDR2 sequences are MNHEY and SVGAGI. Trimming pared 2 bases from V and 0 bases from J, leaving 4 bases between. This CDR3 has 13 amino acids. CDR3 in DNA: TGTGCCAGCAGTTACACACTGAACACTGAAGCTTTCTTT. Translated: CASSYTLNTEAFF.

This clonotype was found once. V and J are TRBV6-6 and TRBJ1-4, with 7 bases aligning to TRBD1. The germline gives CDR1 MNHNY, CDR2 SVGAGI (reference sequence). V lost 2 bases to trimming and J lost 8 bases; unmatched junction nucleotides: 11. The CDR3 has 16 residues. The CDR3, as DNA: TGTGCCAGCAGTTACACCTTACAGGGGCAGGAAGAAAAACTGTTTTTT. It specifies CASSYTLQGQEEKLFF.

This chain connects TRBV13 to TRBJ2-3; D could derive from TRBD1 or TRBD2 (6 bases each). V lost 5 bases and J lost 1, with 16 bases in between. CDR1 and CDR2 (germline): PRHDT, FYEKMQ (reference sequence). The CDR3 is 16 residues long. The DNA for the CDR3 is TGTGCCAGCAGCCCAGAGGGGGGATTTGGCACAGATACGCAGTATTTT. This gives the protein CASSPEGGFGTDTQYF.

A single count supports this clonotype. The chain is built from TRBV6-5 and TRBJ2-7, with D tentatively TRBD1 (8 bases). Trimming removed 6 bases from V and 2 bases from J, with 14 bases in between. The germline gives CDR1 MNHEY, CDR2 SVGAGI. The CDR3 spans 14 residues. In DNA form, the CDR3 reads TGTGCCAGCAGCTGGACAGGGACTACCTACGAGCAGTACTTC. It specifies CASSWTGTTYEQYF.

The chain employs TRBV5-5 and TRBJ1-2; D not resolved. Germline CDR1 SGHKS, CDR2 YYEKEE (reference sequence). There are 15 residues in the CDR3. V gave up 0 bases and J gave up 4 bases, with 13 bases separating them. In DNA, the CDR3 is TGTGCCAGCAGCTTGGAGGTCGGGCTGCGCTATGGCTACACCTTC. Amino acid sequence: CASSLEVGLRYGYTF.

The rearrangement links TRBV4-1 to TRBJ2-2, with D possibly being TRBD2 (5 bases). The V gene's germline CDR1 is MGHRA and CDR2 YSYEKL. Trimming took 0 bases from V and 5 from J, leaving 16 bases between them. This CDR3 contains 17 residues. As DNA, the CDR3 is TGCGCCAGCAGCCAAGATTCCGGACTCGGGTCAACCGGGGAGCTGTTTTTT. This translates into CASSQDSGLGSTGELFF.

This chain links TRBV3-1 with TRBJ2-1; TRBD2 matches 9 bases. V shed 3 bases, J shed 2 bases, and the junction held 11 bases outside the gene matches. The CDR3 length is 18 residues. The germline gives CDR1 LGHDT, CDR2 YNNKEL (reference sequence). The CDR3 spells CASSQRYGSGGPYNEQFF. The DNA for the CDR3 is TGTGCCAGCAGCCAGCGGTACGGTAGCGGGGGACCCTACAATGAGCAGTTCTTC.

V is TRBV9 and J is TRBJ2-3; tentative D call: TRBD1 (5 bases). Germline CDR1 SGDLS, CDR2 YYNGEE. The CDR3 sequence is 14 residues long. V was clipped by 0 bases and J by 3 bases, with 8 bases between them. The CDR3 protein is CASSVGQFTDTQYF. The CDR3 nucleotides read TGTGCCAGCAGCGTAGGACAGTTTACAGATACGCAGTATTTT.

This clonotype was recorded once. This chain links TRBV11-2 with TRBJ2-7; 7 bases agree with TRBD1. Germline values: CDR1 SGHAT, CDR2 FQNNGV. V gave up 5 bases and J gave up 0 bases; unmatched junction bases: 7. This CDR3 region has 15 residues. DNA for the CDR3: TGTGCCAGCAGCCCGGGACAGTCCTTCTCCTACGAGCAGTACGTC. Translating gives CASSPGQSFSYEQYV.

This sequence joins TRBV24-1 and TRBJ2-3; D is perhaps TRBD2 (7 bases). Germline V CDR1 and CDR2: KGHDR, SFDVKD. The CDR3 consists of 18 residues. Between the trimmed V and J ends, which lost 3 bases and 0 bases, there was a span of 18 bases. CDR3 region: CATSDPPQRGGSTDTQYF. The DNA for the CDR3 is TGTGCCACCAGTGATCCCCCCCAAAGGGGGGGGAGCACAGATACGCAGTATTTT.

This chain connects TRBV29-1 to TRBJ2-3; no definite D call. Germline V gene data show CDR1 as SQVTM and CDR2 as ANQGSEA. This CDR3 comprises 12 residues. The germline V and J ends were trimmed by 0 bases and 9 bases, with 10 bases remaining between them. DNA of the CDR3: TGCAGCGTTGAAGACCAAGACCCAACGCAGTATTTT. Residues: CSVEDQDPTQYF.

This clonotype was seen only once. For the CDR3, the DNA is TGTGCCAGCAGTACGGACAGGGAAGTAGAGACCCAGTACTTC. As protein: CASSTDREVETQYF. The chain employs TRBV2 and TRBJ2-5, with 8 bases aligning to TRBD1. The J segment lost 4 bases and the V segment lost 5 bases, leaving 6 bases of the junction unmatched. Germline-derived CDR1 and CDR2 are SNHLY and FYNNEI. This CDR3 contains 14 residues.

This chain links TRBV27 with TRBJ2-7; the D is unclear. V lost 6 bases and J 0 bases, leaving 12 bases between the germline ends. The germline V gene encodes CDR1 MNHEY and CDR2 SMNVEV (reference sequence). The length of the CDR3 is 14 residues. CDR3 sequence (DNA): TGTGCCAGCAGCCCGGTGCTGAGCTCCTACGAGCAGTACGTC. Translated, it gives CASSPVLSSYEQYV.

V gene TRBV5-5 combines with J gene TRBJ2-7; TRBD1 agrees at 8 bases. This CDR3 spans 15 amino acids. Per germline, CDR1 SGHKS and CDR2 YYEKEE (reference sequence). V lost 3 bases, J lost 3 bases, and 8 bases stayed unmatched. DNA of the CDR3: TGTGCCAGCAGCTGGGGAATTACAGGGGGCTACGAGCAGTACTTC. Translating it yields CASSWGITGGYEQYF.

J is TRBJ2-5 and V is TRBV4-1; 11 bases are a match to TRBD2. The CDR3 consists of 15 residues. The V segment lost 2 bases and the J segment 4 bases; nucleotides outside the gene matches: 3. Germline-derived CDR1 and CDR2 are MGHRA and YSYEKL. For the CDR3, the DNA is TGCGCCAGCAGCCAACTAGCGGGGGGCCTAGAGACCCAGTACTTC. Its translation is CASSQLAGGLETQYF.

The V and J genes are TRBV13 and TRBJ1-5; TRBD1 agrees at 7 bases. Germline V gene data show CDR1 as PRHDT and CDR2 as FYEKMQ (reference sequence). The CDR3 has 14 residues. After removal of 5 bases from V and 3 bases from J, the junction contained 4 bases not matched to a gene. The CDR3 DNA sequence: TGTGCCAGCAGCCGACAGGGCTTCAATCAGCCCCAGCATTTT. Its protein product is CASSRQGFNQPQHF.

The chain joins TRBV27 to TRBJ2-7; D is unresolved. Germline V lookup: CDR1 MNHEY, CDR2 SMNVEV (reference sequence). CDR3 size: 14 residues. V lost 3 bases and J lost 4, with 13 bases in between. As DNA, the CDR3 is TGTGCCAGCAGTTTTGGGCAGAGCCGATACGAGCAGTACTTC. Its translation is CASSFGQSRYEQYF.

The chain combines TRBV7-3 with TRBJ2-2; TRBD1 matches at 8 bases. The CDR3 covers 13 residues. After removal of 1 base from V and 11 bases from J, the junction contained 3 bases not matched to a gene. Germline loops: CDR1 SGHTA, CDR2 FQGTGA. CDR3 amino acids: CASSLIQGGELFF. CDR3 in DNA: TGTGCCAGCAGCTTAATACAGGGGGGAGAGCTGTTTTTT.

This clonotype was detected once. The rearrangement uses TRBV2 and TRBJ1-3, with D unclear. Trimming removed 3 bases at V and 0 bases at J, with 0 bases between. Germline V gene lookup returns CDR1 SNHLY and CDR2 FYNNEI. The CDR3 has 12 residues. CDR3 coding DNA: TGTGCCAGCAGTGACTCTGGAAACACCATATATTTT. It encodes CASSDSGNTIYF.

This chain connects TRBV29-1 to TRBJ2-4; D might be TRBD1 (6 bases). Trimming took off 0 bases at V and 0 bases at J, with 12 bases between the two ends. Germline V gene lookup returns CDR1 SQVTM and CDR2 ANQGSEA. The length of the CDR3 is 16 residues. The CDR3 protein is CSVEEKGVLAKNIQYF. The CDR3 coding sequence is TGCAGCGTTGAAGAAAAGGGGGTTCTAGCCAAAAACATTCAGTACTTC.

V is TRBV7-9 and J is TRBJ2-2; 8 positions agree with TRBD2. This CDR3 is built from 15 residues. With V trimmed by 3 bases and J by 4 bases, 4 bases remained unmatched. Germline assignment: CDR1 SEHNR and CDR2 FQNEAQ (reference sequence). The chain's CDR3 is CASSFLAGSTGELFF. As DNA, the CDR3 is TGTGCCAGCAGCTTCTTAGCGGGGTCCACCGGGGAGCTGTTTTTT.

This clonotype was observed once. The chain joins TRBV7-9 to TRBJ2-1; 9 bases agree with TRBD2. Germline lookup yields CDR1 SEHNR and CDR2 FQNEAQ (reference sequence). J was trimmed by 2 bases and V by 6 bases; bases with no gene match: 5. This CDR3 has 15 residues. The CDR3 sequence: CASRPAGGPYNEQFF. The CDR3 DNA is TGTGCCAGCAGGCCGGCGGGGGGGCCCTACAATGAGCAGTTCTTC. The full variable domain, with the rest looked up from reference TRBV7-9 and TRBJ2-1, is DTGVSQNPRHKITKRGQNVTFRCDPISEHNRLYWYRQTLGQGPEFLTYFQNEAQLEKSRLLSDRFSAERPKGSFSTLEIQRTEQGDSAMYLCASRPAGGPYNEQFFGPGTRLTVL.

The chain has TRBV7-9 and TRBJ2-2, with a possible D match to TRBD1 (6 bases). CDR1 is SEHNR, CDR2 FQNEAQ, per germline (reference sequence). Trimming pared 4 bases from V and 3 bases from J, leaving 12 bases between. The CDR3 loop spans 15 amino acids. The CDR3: CASSSTGFDTGELFF. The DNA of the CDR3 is TGTGCCAGCAGCTCGACAGGATTCGACACCGGGGAGCTGTTTTTT.

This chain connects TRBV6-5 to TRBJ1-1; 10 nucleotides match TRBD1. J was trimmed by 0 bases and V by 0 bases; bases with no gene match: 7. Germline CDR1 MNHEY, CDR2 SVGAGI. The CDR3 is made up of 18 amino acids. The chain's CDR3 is CASSYSGTGDLMNTEAFF. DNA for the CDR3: TGTGCCAGCAGTTACTCGGGGACAGGGGACCTCATGAACACTGAAGCTTTCTTT.

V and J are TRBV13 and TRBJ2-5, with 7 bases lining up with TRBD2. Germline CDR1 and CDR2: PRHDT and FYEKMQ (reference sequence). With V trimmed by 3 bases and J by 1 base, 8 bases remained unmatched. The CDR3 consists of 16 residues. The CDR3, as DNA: TGTGCCAGCAGCTTGAGGAGCGGGACCCCCCAAGAGACCCAGTACTTC. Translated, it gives CASSLRSGTPQETQYF.

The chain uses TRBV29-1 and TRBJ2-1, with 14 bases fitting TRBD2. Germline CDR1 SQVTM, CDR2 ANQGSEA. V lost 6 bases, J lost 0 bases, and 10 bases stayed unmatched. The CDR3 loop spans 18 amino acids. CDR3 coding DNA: TGCAGCGTCCGCGGACTAGCGGGGGGCGAGAGCTCCTACAATGAGCAGTTCTTC. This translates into CSVRGLAGGESSYNEQFF.

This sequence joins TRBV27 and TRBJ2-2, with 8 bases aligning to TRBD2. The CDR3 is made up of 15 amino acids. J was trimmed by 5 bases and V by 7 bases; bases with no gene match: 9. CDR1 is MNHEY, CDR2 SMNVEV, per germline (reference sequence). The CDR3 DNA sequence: TGTGCCAGCATGTCGGGAGGGCCGGTGACCGGGGAGCTGTTTTTT. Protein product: CASMSGGPVTGELFF.

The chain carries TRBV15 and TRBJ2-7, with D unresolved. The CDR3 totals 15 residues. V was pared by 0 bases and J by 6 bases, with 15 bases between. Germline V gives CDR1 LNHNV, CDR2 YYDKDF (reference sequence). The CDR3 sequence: CATSRDFGGKREQYV. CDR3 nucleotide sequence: TGTGCCACCAGCAGAGATTTCGGCGGCAAACGCGAGCAGTACGTC.